These T cell receptor beta chains were read from a single sample in a study of control samples from healthy donors and cancer patients. Clones were sequenced by immunoSEQ multiplex PCR, and TCRdb holds only the in-frame ones, with some missing. Of about 77,000 clones in the sample, 85% to 95% are singletons; the top ten hold about 5%. Sequenced input: blood. Receptors originate from a woman between 55 and 75 years old in good health. Both conserved end residues are part of each CDR3. The D gene is left open where the match is weak. A clone size is listed for some rows: how often the clone was seen (once, few, many), or a class if it is expanded.

cdr3_length	d_call	v_call	j_call	clone_size	cdr3_nt	cdr3_aa
13	TRBD1	TRBV19	TRBJ1-1	-	TGTGCCAGTAGAGACAGGGCGAACACTGAAGCTTTCTTT	CASRDRANTEAFF
12	-	TRBV6-6	TRBJ1-2	-	TGTGCCAGCTTTAACAGGGAAATAGGCTACACCTTC	CASFNREIGYTF
14	-	TRBV19	TRBJ1-2	-	TGTGCCAGCCAACCGCAGCGCCACAACTATGGCTACACCTTC	CASQPQRHNYGYTF
15	-	TRBV4-3	TRBJ1-6	-	TGCGCCAGCAGCCAAAATCCGGGTAACAAGTTGGCCCTCCACTTT	CASSQNPGNKLALHF
15	-	TRBV27	TRBJ2-7	-	TGTGCCAGCAGTTTATGGGGCTCAGGGAGCTACGAGCAGTACTTC	CASSLWGSGSYEQYF
11	-	TRBV30	TRBJ2-3	-	TGTGCCTGGTCCACGTCGACTACGCAGTATTTT	CAWSTSTTQYF
15	TRBD1	TRBV9	TRBJ1-1	-	TGTGCCAGCAGCCCCCGGGACAGACAGAACACTGAAGCTTTCTTT	CASSPRDRQNTEAFF
14	TRBD1	TRBV6-5	TRBJ1-6	-	TGTGCCAGCAGGACAGGGACGGAATCCTCACCCCTCCACTTT	CASRTGTESSPLHF
14	-	TRBV7-2	TRBJ1-2	-	TGTGCCAGCAGCTTAGAGGGGTCCAACTATGGCTACACCTTC	CASSLEGSNYGYTF
16	-	TRBV4-1	TRBJ1-5	-	TGCGCCAGCAGCCTTAGAACAAGGGCCAACAATCAGCCCCAGCATTTT	CASSLRTRANNQPQHF
15	TRBD1	TRBV6-6	TRBJ1-3	-	TGTGCCAGCAGCCCCAGGGGACAGGCTGGAAACACCATATATTTT	CASSPRGQAGNTIYF
19	TRBD1	TRBV3-1/TRBV3-2	TRBJ1-5	-	TGTGCCAGCAGCCACAAAAAGGCCTCCCGGGACAGGGTAAATCAGCCCCAGCATTTT	CASSHKKASRDRVNQPQHF
14	-	TRBV23-1	TRBJ2-7	-	TGCGCCAGCAGTCAACGGAACAGTTCCTACGAGCAGTACTTC	CASSQRNSSYEQYF
14	-	TRBV4-1	TRBJ1-2	few	TGCGCCAGCAGCAGAACGGGACTGACGTTAGGCTACACCTTC	CASSRTGLTLGYTF
18	-	TRBV3-1/TRBV3-2	TRBJ2-6	-	TGTGCCAGCAGCCAATTCATTCGCCACAGGGCTGGGGCCAACGTCCTGACTTTC	CASSQFIRHRAGANVLTF
17	TRBD2	TRBV2	TRBJ2-3	-	TGTGCCAGCAGGGTGGATCTAGCGGGAGGTGGCACAGATACGCAGTATTTT	CASRVDLAGGGTDTQYF
15	TRBD1	TRBV28	TRBJ1-5	once	TGTGCCAGCAGTTCACAGGGGCGAGGGTATCAGCCCCAGCATTTT	CASSSQGRGYQPQHF
17	TRBD2	TRBV5-4	TRBJ2-4	once	TGTGCCAGCAGCCCCCGGGGGGGCGGGGGAGCCAAAAACATTCAGTACTTC	CASSPRGGGGAKNIQYF
17	TRBD1	TRBV19	TRBJ1-5	-	TGTGCCAGTAGTCGGACCGGACAGGGGAGGCCCAATCAGCCCCAGCATTTT	CASSRTGQGRPNQPQHF
15	TRBD1	TRBV24-1	TRBJ2-2	-	TGTGCCACCAGTGACCCCACAGGGGCGTCAGGGGAGCTGTTTTTT	CATSDPTGASGELFF
11	-	TRBV5-8	TRBJ1-5	-	TGTGCCAGCAGCGAGAGACAGCCCCAGCATTTT	CASSERQPQHF
13	-	TRBV6-1	TRBJ1-2	few	TGTGCCAGCAGTGAAAAGGTTAACTATGGCTACACCTTC	CASSEKVNYGYTF
14	-	TRBV18	TRBJ1-2	-	TGTGCCAGCTCACCGCCCGGGACGGAATATGGCTACACCTTC	CASSPPGTEYGYTF
15	TRBD1	TRBV9	TRBJ2-2	-	TGTGCCAGCAGCCCGCGACAGGGGACGACCGGGGAGCTGTTTTTT	CASSPRQGTTGELFF
12	-	TRBV2	TRBJ1-2	-	TGTGCCAGCAAGGGCCAGGGCTATGGCTACACCTTC	CASKGQGYGYTF
15	-	TRBV4-1	TRBJ1-3	-	TGCGCCAGCAGCCAAGATAAGAGTTACGGAAACACCATATATTTT	CASSQDKSYGNTIYF
14	-	TRBV19	TRBJ2-1	-	TGTGCCAGTAGTGTCGCGGCTAGTCCCTATGAGCAGTTCTTC	CASSVAASPYEQFF
13	-	TRBV6-6	TRBJ2-2	once	TGTGCCAGCACGGATAGCGTAGCCGGGGAGCTGTTTTTT	CASTDSVAGELFF
14	-	TRBV5-4	TRBJ2-1	-	TGTGCCAGCAGCGCCGGGACGAATTACAATGAGCAGTTCTTC	CASSAGTNYNEQFF
16	-	TRBV4-1	TRBJ1-5	-	TGCGCCAGCAGCCATGCCGGGGGGGAGTCTATTGGGCCCCAGCATTTT	CASSHAGGESIGPQHF
16	TRBD1	TRBV7-9	TRBJ1-1	-	TGTGCCAGCAGCAGCGACAGGGGGAGGTTCCACACTGAAGCTTTCTTT	CASSSDRGRFHTEAFF
14	-	TRBV28	TRBJ1-2	-	TGTGCCAGCAGCGCGGGGCAGAGTCCCTATGGCTACACCTTC	CASSAGQSPYGYTF
13	-	TRBV5-1	TRBJ1-2	-	TGCGCCAGCACCGTCAGGGATGCCTATGGCTACACCTTC	CASTVRDAYGYTF
13	-	TRBV7-2	TRBJ2-3	-	TGTGCCAGCAGCTTAGAATCTCGAGATACGCAGTATTTT	CASSLESRDTQYF
15	-	TRBV5-6	TRBJ1-1	few	TGTGCCAGCAGCGCCGCCTTCCAGTCGGGGCCTGAAGCTTTCTTT	CASSAAFQSGPEAFF
15	-	TRBV7-2	TRBJ1-2	once	TGTGCCAGCAGCTTAGTGTCAGGGGAGGTGGGTGGCTACACCTTC	CASSLVSGEVGGYTF
11	-	TRBV5-1	TRBJ2-5	few	TGCGCCAGCAGCTTACAAGAGACCCAGTACTTC	CASSLQETQYF
16	-	TRBV11-2	TRBJ2-4	-	TGTGCCAGCAGAAGAGGACCAGCTATGGGCAAAAACATTCAGTACTTC	CASRRGPAMGKNIQYF
15	TRBD1	TRBV28	TRBJ1-5	once	TGTGCCAGCAGTCTGAGACAGGGTAAGAATCAGCCCCAGCATTTT	CASSLRQGKNQPQHF
15	TRBD2	TRBV6-4	TRBJ2-7	-	TGTGCCAGCAGTGACGCACTAGCGGGACTCTACGAGCAGTACTTC	CASSDALAGLYEQYF
12	-	TRBV2	TRBJ1-1	-	TGTGCCAGCAGGGACCAGGGGACTGAAGCTTTCTTT	CASRDQGTEAFF
16	TRBD2	TRBV6-2/TRBV6-3	TRBJ2-1	-	TGTGCCAGCAGTTACCGGGATAGCGGGGACTACAATGAGCAGTTCTTC	CASSYRDSGDYNEQFF
13	-	TRBV5-1	TRBJ1-5	-	TGCGCCAGCAGCCCCGACGGTAATCAGCCCCAGCATTTT	CASSPDGNQPQHF
13	-	TRBV12-3/TRBV12-4	TRBJ2-2	-	TGTGCCAGCCGCTCCGTCCTCACCGGGGAGCTGTTTTTT	CASRSVLTGELFF
15	-	TRBV7-2	TRBJ1-4	-	TGTGCCAGCAGCTTAGGGGCCGCTTCAGCTGAAAAACTGTTTTTT	CASSLGAASAEKLFF
15	TRBD1	TRBV3-1/TRBV3-2	TRBJ2-1	few	TGTGCCAGCAGCGGTAGGGGGACAGGGGGCAATGAGCAGTTCTTC	CASSGRGTGGNEQFF
18	-	TRBV15	TRBJ1-2	-	TGTGCCACCAGCCGGTCGACAGCGAGCCGTGTACCTATGAAGGGCTACACCTTC	CATSRSTASRVPMKGYTF
15	-	TRBV19	TRBJ2-2	-	TGTGCCAGTAGTATTGGGACTTTCAACACCGGGGAGCTGTTTTTT	CASSIGTFNTGELFF
12	-	TRBV12-3/TRBV12-4	TRBJ1-2	once	TGTGCCAGCAGTTTAGCCAGGGATGGCTACACCTTC	CASSLARDGYTF
15	TRBD1	TRBV2	TRBJ1-3	-	TGTGCCAGCAGGACAGGGACAGACTCTGGAAACACCATATATTTT	CASRTGTDSGNTIYF
13	TRBD1	TRBV28	TRBJ2-7	-	TGTGCCAGCAGGGGGACAGGGTCCTACGAGCAGTACTTC	CASRGTGSYEQYF
15	TRBD1	TRBV28	TRBJ1-5	-	TGTGCCAGCAGTGGGCCGGGACAGGGGAGACAGCCCCAGCATTTT	CASSGPGQGRQPQHF
12	TRBD1	TRBV28	TRBJ2-7	once	TGTGCCAGCACACAGGGGGCCTACGAGCAGTACTTC	CASTQGAYEQYF
18	-	TRBV4-1	TRBJ1-5	-	TGCGCCAGCAGCCAAGTGGGGATATCGGTAGTCGGCAATCAGCCCCAGCATTTT	CASSQVGISVVGNQPQHF
14	-	TRBV28	TRBJ2-2	-	TGTGCCAGCAGTCCTCTACTAGCTTCCGGGGAGCTGTTTTTT	CASSPLLASGELFF
14	TRBD2	TRBV6-5	TRBJ2-1	-	TGTGCCAGCAGAACCGGGACTAGCGCGGGTGAGCAGTTCTTC	CASRTGTSAGEQFF
14	-	TRBV6-5	TRBJ1-2	-	TGTGCCAGCAGTTACTCGTGGGGGGCGAATGGCTACACCTTC	CASSYSWGANGYTF
14	-	TRBV28	TRBJ2-7	-	TGTGCCAGCAGTTCCGTTCTAGGGGTCTACGAGCAGTACTTC	CASSSVLGVYEQYF
16	-	TRBV7-2	TRBJ1-5	-	TGTGCCAGCAGCTTAGCGGCGGACAGTGGATTTCAGCCCCAGCATTTT	CASSLAADSGFQPQHF
14	-	TRBV24-1	TRBJ2-5	-	TGTGCCACCAGTGATTTCGGCCCTCGGGAGACCCAGTACTTC	CATSDFGPRETQYF